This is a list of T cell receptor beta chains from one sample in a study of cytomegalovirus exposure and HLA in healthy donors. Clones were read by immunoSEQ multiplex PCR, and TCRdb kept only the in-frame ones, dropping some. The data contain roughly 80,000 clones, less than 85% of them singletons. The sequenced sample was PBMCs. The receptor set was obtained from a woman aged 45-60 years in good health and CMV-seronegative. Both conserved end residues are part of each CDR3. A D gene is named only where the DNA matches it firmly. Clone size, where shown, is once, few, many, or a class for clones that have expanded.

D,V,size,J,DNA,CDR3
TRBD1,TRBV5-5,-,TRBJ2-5,TGTGCCAGCAGCTTGGCCAGGGGGCGAGAGACGGGGTACTTC,CASSLARGRETGYF
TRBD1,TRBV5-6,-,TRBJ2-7,TGTGCCAGCAGCTTGGTAGGGGGCGAAGAACAGTACTTC,CASSLVGGEEQYF
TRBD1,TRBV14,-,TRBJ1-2,TGTGCCAGCAGCCATTACCCAACGGGGACAGACTATGGCTACACCTTC,CASSHYPTGTDYGYTF
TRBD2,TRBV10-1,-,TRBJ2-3,TGCGCCAGCAGTCGGACTAGCGGGAGGTCAGATACGCAGTATTTT,CASSRTSGRSDTQYF
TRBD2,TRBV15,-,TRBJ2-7,TGTGCCACCAGCAGAGGGACGGGAGCGGGGTACGAGCAGTACTTC,CATSRGTGAGYEQYF
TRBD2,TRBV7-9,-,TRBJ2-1,TGTGCCAGCAGTCGACTTAGCGGGAGAGGCGGCAATGAGCAGTTCTTC,CASSRLSGRGGNEQFF
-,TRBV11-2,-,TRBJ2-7,TGTGCCAGCAGCTTAGACACAGTTTCCTACGAGCAGTACTTC,CASSLDTVSYEQYF
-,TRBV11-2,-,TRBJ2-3,TGTGCCAGCAGCTCTAGAGATACGCAGTATTTT,CASSSRDTQYF
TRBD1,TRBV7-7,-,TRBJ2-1,TGTGCTAGCAGCCCCCTCTGGGGACAGCCCTCTTCCTACAATGAGCAGTTCTTC,CASSPLWGQPSSYNEQFF
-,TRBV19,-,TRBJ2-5,TGTGCCAGTAGTTCCCCAGGGGGAGGCAACAGAGAGACCCAGTACTTC,CASSSPGGGNRETQYF
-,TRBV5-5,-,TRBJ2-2,TGTGCCAGCAGCTCCCCCGAGGGATGGAACACCGGGGAGCTGTTTTTT,CASSSPEGWNTGELFF
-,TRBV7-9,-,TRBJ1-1,TGTGCCAGCTCTTCACCCGAAGGAGGGACTGAAGCTTTCTTT,CASSSPEGGTEAFF
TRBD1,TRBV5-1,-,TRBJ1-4,TGCGCCAGCAGTTCAGGGGGCTTGGGTGAAAAACTGTTTTTT,CASSSGGLGEKLFF
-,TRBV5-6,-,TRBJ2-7,TGTGCCAGCAGCTTGGTGGGCCTTACAGCCCGCTCCTACGAGCAGTACTTC,CASSLVGLTARSYEQYF
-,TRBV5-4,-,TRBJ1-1,TGTGCCAGCAGTCCTCAGGACAGTAACACTGAAGCTTTCTTT,CASSPQDSNTEAFF
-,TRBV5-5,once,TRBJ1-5,TGTGCCAGCAGCCCCTCGGACAGCCAAACTCATCAGCCCCAGCATTTT,CASSPSDSQTHQPQHF
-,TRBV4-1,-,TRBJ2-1,TGCGCCAGCAGGATTTTGGACACGCGGGGCAATGAGCAGTTCTTC,CASRILDTRGNEQFF
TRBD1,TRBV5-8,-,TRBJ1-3,TGTGCCAGCAGAAACAACGCCGGGACAGCGCTACACTCTGGAAACACCATATATTTT,CASRNNAGTALHSGNTIYF
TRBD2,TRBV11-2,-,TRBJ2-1,TGTGCCAGCAGCTTAGAGCCGGGAGCGGGAGCCTACAATGAGCAGTTCTTC,CASSLEPGAGAYNEQFF
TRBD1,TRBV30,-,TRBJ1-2,TGTGCCTGGCAAAACAGGGGATACTATGGCTACACCTTC,CAWQNRGYYGYTF
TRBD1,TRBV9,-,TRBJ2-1,TGTGCCAGCAGCGTAGTAGAGGGGGCCAGCGAGCAGTTCTTC,CASSVVEGASEQFF
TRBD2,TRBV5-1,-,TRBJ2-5,TGCGCCAGCAGCTCGACTAGCGGGAGGTTGGACGAGACCCAGTACTTC,CASSSTSGRLDETQYF
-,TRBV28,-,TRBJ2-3,TGTGCCAGCAGTGCCATGGCCGATACGCAGTATTTT,CASSAMADTQYF
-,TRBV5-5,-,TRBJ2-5,TGTGCCAGCAGCTTGGACGGGCGGGAACAAGAGACCCAGTACTTC,CASSLDGREQETQYF
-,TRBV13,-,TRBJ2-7,TGTGCCAGCAGCGCCCGGACTACCACCTACGAGCAGTACTTC,CASSARTTTYEQYF
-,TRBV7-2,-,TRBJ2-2,TGTGCCAGCAGCTTAGGGAGGGTTGTAGCCGGGGAGCTGTTTTTT,CASSLGRVVAGELFF
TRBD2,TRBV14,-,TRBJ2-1,TGTGCCAGCAGCCTTGGTAGCGGGAGCAGCGCCTACAATGAGCAGTTCTTC,CASSLGSGSSAYNEQFF
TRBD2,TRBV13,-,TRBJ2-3,TGTGCCAGCAGCCTGACTAGCGGGAGAATCACAGATACGCAGTATTTT,CASSLTSGRITDTQYF